The present entry profiles one T cell receptor beta chain with its context. The antigen is unknown. The data stem from a study of blood T cells in healthy people across ages. General observations from the study: In long-lived donors, naive CD4+ cell counts and diversity exceeded those of aged donors.

Alongside a J-beta primer mix, a sample-barcoded 5' primer served in a second PCR lasting about 7 to 11 cycles. TCRdb re-analysed the 5' RACE reads in MiXCR, keeping a single row per CDR3 protein. Altogether approximately 1,700,000 distinct CDR3 sequences are present, about two fifths being singletons, with the ten largest covering around 23%. Germline V gene data show CDR1 as MNHEY and CDR2 as SVGEGT. This CDR3 spans 13 amino acids. Trimming left V 5 bases short and J 8 bases short, with 15 bases between. The receptor was isolated from a human donor in good health. Sequenced material: blood. The genes are TRBV6-2 or TRBV6-3 and TRBJ1-2, with D possibly matching TRBD1 (5 bases). The CDR3 DNA reads as TGTGCCAGCAGTCGGCGGGACTCCCGGGGCTACACCTTC. Translating it yields CASSRRDSRGYTF.